Below are 2 T cell receptor beta chains sequenced from a single sample in a study of blood T cell repertoires in COVID-19. Here immunoSEQ multiplex PCR was the method, and the copy in TCRdb shows in-frame clones only, minus some. There are approximately 65,000 clones in the sample; roughly 80% occur only once, and roughly 21% lies in the top ten. The sample taken for sequencing was peripheral blood. These TCRs come from a human donor in a cohort sampled during active COVID-19.

This rearrangement joins TRBV13 to TRBJ2-2, with 12 bases matching TRBD2. The CDR3 totals 20 residues. Trimming took 5 bases from V and 0 from J; bases not matched to a gene: 13. Germline V CDR1 and CDR2: PRHDT, FYEKMQ (reference sequence). The CDR3 region is CASSTKAGLAGFANTGELFF. In nucleotides, the CDR3 is TGTGCCAGCAGCACGAAAGCGGGACTAGCGGGTTTCGCGAACACCGGGGAGCTGTTTTTT.

The V and J genes are TRBV19 and TRBJ2-7; TRBD1 matches at 10 bases. Germline trimming cut 8 bases from V and 2 bases from J; bases unmatched to any gene: 6. Germline V lookup: CDR1 LNHDA, CDR2 SQIVND (reference sequence). This CDR3 has 14 amino acids. CDR3 in amino acids: CASHPGQGPYEQYF. As DNA, the CDR3 is TGTGCCAGTCACCCGGGACAGGGGCCCTACGAGCAGTACTTC.